Following are 24 T cell receptor beta chains from one sample sequenced in a study of blood T cell repertoires in COVID-19. Clones were read by immunoSEQ multiplex PCR, and TCRdb kept only the in-frame ones, dropping some. Of some 43,000 clones listed, about 80% are singletons. The sample taken for sequencing was peripheral blood. These receptor sequences come from a man aged 45-65 years with active or convalescent COVID-19.

The chain combines TRBV11-2 with TRBJ1-2; TRBD1 is a possible D gene (6 bases). Germline V lookup: CDR1 SGHAT, CDR2 FQNNGV. V was shortened by 3 bases and J by 4 bases, with 15 bases between the two germline ends. The CDR3 spans 15 residues. The CDR3 DNA reads as TGTGCCAGCAGCTTCGGCACAGGGAACCTCTATGGCTACACCTTC. Protein sequence: CASSFGTGNLYGYTF.

The V call is TRBV27, the J call TRBJ1-3; no definite D call. CDR1 is MNHEY, CDR2 SMNVEV, per germline (reference sequence). Trimming took off 3 bases at V and 2 bases at J, with 11 bases between the two ends. There are 15 residues in the CDR3. CDR3 sequence reads: CASSFSLAPGNTIYF. The CDR3 coding sequence is TGTGCCAGCAGTTTTTCTTTAGCCCCTGGAAACACCATATATTTT.

This chain connects TRBV12-3 or TRBV12-4 to TRBJ2-3; TRBD2 matches at 10 bases. J was trimmed by 13 bases and V by 6 bases; bases with no gene match: 7. The CDR3 loop spans 12 amino acids. CDR3 in amino acids: CASSQPGLAEYF. The CDR3 nucleotides read TGTGCCAGCAGCCAACCCGGACTAGCGGAGTATTTT.

This sequence joins TRBV11-2 and TRBJ2-1; 7 bases map to TRBD1. CDR1 is SGHAT, CDR2 FQNNGV, per germline. The CDR3 runs to 14 residues. The V and J ends lost 7 bases and 2 bases, in that order; junction bases with no gene match: 5. DNA for the CDR3: TGTGCCAGCATGGTCACAGGGGCCTACAATGAGCAGTTCTTC. Translation gives CASMVTGAYNEQFF.

The CDR3 sequence: CASSRLAGMTYNEQFF. The CDR3 DNA follows: TGTGCCAGCAGTCGACTAGCGGGGATGACCTACAATGAGCAGTTCTTC. This chain joins TRBV7-9 and TRBJ2-1, with 11 nucleotides matching TRBD2. The J segment lost 2 bases and the V segment lost 6 bases, leaving 6 bases of the junction unmatched. In germline, CDR1 is SEHNR, CDR2 FQNEAQ (reference sequence). The CDR3 length is 16 residues.

This chain uses TRBV11-2 with TRBJ2-1; TRBD2 agrees at 8 bases. This CDR3 is built from 15 residues. V trimming: 5 bases; J trimming: 8 bases; junction bases outside the gene matches: 11. Germline loops: CDR1 SGHAT, CDR2 FQNNGV. The CDR3, as DNA: TGTGCCAGCAGCACCTCCGGGACTAGAGGTGATGAGCAGTTCTTC. Protein product: CASSTSGTRGDEQFF.

The CDR3 nucleotides are TGTGCCAGCAGTTACTCGAGCGGGTTGAACACTGAAGCTTTCTTT. The encoded protein is CASSYSSGLNTEAFF. The chain recombines TRBV6-5 with TRBJ1-1, with D unresolved. The germline V gene encodes CDR1 MNHEY and CDR2 SVGAGI. V lost 0 bases and J lost 0, with 8 bases in between. The CDR3 is 15 residues long.

The chain links TRBV27 to TRBJ2-3; tentative D call: TRBD1 (7 bases). The CDR3 runs 12 residues. V was cut by 4 bases and J by 11 bases, with 13 bases left in between. Germline loops: CDR1 MNHEY, CDR2 SMNVEV (reference sequence). CDR3 in DNA: TGTGCCAGCAGTTCAGGGGGGTGGTTGCAGTATTTT. This gives the protein CASSSGGWLQYF.

V is TRBV6-6 and J is TRBJ2-5, with 12 bases matching TRBD2. Germline values: CDR1 MNHNY, CDR2 SVGAGI (reference sequence). The CDR3 loop spans 15 amino acids. The V gene end was trimmed by 6 bases and the J gene end by 4 bases; junction bases not matched to a gene: 6. CDR3 nucleotide sequence: TGTGCCAGCAGCCCGACTAGCGGGGGCGTAGAGACCCAGTACTTC. Its protein is CASSPTSGGVETQYF.

The chain recombines TRBV15 with TRBJ1-4; TRBD1 might be the D (6 bases). The CDR3 extends over 15 amino acids. Trimming took 0 bases from V and 8 from J, leaving 13 bases between them. Per the germline V gene, CDR1 is LNHNV and CDR2 is YYDKDF (reference sequence). Here the CDR3 DNA reads TGTGCCACCAGCAGAGAGGGGGCGGGAGGCGAAAAACTGTTTTTT. This codes for CATSREGAGGEKLFF.

The chain links TRBV5-5 to TRBJ2-6; 9 bases line up with TRBD1. The CDR3 covers 16 residues. J gave up 2 bases and V 4 bases, and 4 bases lay outside the gene matches. Germline loops: CDR1 SGHKS, CDR2 YYEKEE (reference sequence). CDR3 sequence: CASSPGQGTGANVLTF. In nucleotides, the CDR3 is TGTGCCAGCAGCCCCGGACAGGGGACTGGGGCCAACGTCCTGACTTTC.

The chain couples TRBV15 to TRBJ1-5; 11 nucleotides match TRBD1. The V and J ends lost 9 bases and 2 bases, in that order; junction bases with no gene match: 9. CDR1 is LNHNV, CDR2 YYDKDF, per germline (reference sequence). The CDR3 is 16 residues long. DNA of the CDR3: TGTGCCACTAAGGACAGGGGGCTCGTCGGCAATCAGCCCCAGCATTTT. Amino acid sequence: CATKDRGLVGNQPQHF.

CDR3 sequence: CAWSDTSSGNTIYF. The CDR3 nucleotides read TGTGCCTGGAGTGATACATCTTCTGGAAACACCATATATTTT. The chain links TRBV30 to TRBJ1-3; D uncertain. Trimming removed 1 base from V and 1 base from J, with 8 bases in between. The CDR3 loop spans 14 amino acids. Germline-derived CDR1 and CDR2 are GTSNPN and SVGIG (reference sequence).

This clone was seen only a few times. The chain links TRBV11-2 to TRBJ1-2; TRBD1 matches at 10 bases. CDR3 length: 16 residues. CDR1 and CDR2 from the germline V gene are SGHAT and FQNNGV. Trimming took 2 bases from V and 5 from J; bases not matched to a gene: 8. This chain's CDR3 is CASSLISWGQGYGYTF. Here the CDR3 DNA reads TGTGCCAGCAGCTTAATTTCGTGGGGACAGGGGTATGGCTACACCTTC. Combining the CDR3 with reference TRBV11-2 and TRBJ1-2 gives the whole variable domain EAGVAQSPRYKIIEKRQSVAFWCNPISGHATLYWYQQILGQGPKLLIQFQNNGVVDDSQLPKDRFSAERLKGVDSTLKIQPAKLEDSAVYLCASSLISWGQGYGYTFGSGTRLTVV.

This clone turned up a few times. The rearrangement uses TRBV7-9 and TRBJ1-6, with 8 bases identical to TRBD1. Germline V CDR1 and CDR2: SEHNR, FQNEAQ (reference sequence). This CDR3 contains 14 residues. The V gene end was trimmed by 5 bases and the J gene end by 10 bases; junction bases not matched to a gene: 7. CDR3 in amino acids: CASSPGQVLSPLHF. The CDR3 coding sequence is TGTGCCAGCAGCCCGGGACAGGTACTGTCACCCCTCCACTTT.

The V call is TRBV7-2, the J call TRBJ1-1, with 7 nucleotides matching TRBD1. This CDR3 comprises 13 residues. Germline CDR1 and CDR2: SGHTA and FQGNSA. The junction had 8 bases not matched to a gene; V was cut back by 7 bases and J by 6 bases. The CDR3 bases are TGTGCCAGCAACCGACAGGGTACTTCTGAAGCTTTCTTT. Its protein product is CASNRQGTSEAFF.

The gene calls are TRBV6-5 and TRBJ2-7; a possible D gene is TRBD2 (5 bases). The CDR3 spans 11 residues. With 7 bases removed from V and 6 bases from J, the gap between germline ends came to 10 bases. Germline-derived CDR1 and CDR2 are MNHEY and SVGAGI. The CDR3: CASTRGREQYF. As DNA, the CDR3 is TGTGCCAGCACCCGGGGTCGCGAGCAGTACTTC.

The rearrangement joins TRBV2 to TRBJ2-7; no firm D call. V lost 4 bases and J lost 0, with 16 bases in between. The CDR3 loop spans 16 amino acids. From germline, CDR1 is SNHLY and CDR2 FYNNEI. The CDR3 bases are TGTGCCAGCAGTGGGGTGTTACAGAATAACTCCTACGAGCAGTACTTC. It specifies CASSGVLQNNSYEQYF.

The V gene is TRBV5-4, the J gene TRBJ2-7; D possibly corresponds to TRBD2 (5 bases). There are 15 residues in the CDR3. V was trimmed by 9 bases and J by 5 bases, leaving 24 bases between them. Per the germline V gene, CDR1 is SGHNT and CDR2 is YYREEE (reference sequence). The DNA for the CDR3 is TGTGCCACCTCTCCCACCCCGACTACGCTCCACGAGCAGTACTTC. This encodes CATSPTPTTLHEQYF.

This chain links TRBV5-5 with TRBJ2-7; possible D gene TRBD2, 7 bases. Germline V gives CDR1 SGHKS, CDR2 YYEKEE (reference sequence). The CDR3 contains 14 residues. Trimming cost V 2 bases and J 6 bases, with 15 bases left between them. CDR3 amino acids: CASSFRGADSEQYF. CDR3 sequence (DNA): TGTGCCAGCAGCTTCCGGGGGGCCGATTCCGAGCAGTACTTC.

The rearrangement links TRBV29-1 to TRBJ1-2; D is unclear. There are 11 residues in the CDR3. V shed 7 bases and J shed 4 bases, with 10 bases lying between them. Germline CDR1 SQVTM, CDR2 ANQGSEA. The CDR3 region is CSALAAYGYTF. CDR3 coding DNA: TGCAGCGCCCTGGCGGCCTATGGCTACACCTTC.

CDR3 residues: CASSKGGPWLNGYTF. In DNA, the CDR3 is TGTGCCAGCAGCAAAGGGGGCCCATGGTTGAATGGCTACACCTTC. This chain links TRBV21-1 with TRBJ1-2; the DNA was not compared with TRBD1, the D call given in the table. TRBV21-1 corresponds to a pseudogene. The CDR3 is 15 amino acids.

This rearrangement joins TRBV2 to TRBJ1-1, with a weak D call TRBD1 (5 bases). The length of the CDR3 is 13 residues. CDR1 is SNHLY, CDR2 FYNNEI, per germline. The V end was cut by 2 bases, the J end by 5 bases, with 9 bases between. CDR3 in amino acids: CASSEWRGTEAFF. Written as DNA, the CDR3 is TGTGCCAGCAGTGAATGGCGGGGGACTGAAGCTTTCTTT.

The chain combines TRBV24-1 with TRBJ2-1; 9 bases agree with TRBD2. Germline values: CDR1 KGHDR, CDR2 SFDVKD. The CDR3 consists of 16 residues. V was clipped by 5 bases and J by 7 bases; unmatched bases: 11. The CDR3 coding sequence is TGTGCCACCAGTGGTGCGGGGGGGCCCATCGATAATGAGCAGTTCTTC. It encodes CATSGAGGPIDNEQFF.